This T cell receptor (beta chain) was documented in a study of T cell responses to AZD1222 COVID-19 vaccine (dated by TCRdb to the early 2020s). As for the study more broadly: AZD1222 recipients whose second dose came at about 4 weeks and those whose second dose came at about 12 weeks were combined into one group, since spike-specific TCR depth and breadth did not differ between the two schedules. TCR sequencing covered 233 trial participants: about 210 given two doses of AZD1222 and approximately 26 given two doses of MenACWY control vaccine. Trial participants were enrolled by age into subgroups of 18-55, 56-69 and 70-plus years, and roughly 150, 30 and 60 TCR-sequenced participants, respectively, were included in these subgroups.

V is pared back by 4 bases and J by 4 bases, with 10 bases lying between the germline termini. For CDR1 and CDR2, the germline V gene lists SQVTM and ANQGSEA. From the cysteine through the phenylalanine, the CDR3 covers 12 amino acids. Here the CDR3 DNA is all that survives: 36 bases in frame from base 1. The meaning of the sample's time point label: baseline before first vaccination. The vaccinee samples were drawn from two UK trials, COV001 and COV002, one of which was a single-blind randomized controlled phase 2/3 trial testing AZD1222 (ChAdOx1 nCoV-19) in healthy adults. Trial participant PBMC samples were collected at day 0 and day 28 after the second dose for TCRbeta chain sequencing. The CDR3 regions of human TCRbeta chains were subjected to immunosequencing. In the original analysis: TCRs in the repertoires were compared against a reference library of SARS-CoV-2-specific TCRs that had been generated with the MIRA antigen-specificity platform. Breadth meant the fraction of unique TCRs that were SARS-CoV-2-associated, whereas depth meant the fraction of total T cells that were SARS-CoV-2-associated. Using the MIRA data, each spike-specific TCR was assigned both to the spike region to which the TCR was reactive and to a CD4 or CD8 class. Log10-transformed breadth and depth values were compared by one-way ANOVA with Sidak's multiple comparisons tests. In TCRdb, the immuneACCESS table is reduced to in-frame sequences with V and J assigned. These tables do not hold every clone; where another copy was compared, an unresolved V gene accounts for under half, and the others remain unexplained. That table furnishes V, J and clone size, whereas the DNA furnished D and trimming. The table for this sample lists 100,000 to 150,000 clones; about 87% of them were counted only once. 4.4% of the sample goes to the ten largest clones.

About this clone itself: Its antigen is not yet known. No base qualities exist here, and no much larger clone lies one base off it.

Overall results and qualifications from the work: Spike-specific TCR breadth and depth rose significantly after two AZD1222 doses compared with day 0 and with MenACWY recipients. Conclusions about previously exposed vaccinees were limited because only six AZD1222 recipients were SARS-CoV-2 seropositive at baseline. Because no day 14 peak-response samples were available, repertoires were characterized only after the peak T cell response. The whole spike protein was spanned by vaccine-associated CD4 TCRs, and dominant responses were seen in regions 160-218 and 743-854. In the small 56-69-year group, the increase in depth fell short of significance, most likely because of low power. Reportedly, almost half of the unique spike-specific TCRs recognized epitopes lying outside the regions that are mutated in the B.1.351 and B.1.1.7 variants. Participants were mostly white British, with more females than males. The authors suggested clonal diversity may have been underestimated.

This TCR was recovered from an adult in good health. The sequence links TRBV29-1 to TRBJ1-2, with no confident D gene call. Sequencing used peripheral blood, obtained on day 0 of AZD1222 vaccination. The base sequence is TGCAGCGTTGGGGAGGGAAGCTATGGCTACACCTTC. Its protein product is CSVGEGSYGYTF.